This T cell receptor (beta chain) was retrieved from a study of T-cell memory formation after mild COVID-19. Overall study context: Largely, TCR clusters stayed within a single donor.

This clonotype was counted ten times or more. The antigen is not known. TCRdb ran MiXCR on the 5' RACE reads and lists one entry per CDR3 protein. The table lists around 390,000 distinct CDR3 sequences, roughly 15% of them singletons. The CDR3 is 16 residues long. V lost 4 bases to trimming and J lost 4 bases; unmatched junction nucleotides: 7. CDR1 is KGHDR and CDR2 is SFDVKD in the germline V gene. General study results and limits: Clones which contracted sat mainly in CM and EM if CD4+, and in EMRA if CD8+. Specificity for SARS-CoV-2 was not confirmed among the second-wave clones peaking on day 37.

The source material was PBMCs or a T cell subset sorted from them (not recorded which). This clonotype was obtained from a young man who had mild COVID-19 (a few samples of this study predate the infection). Cell type and time point are not known. The chain recombines TRBV24-1 with TRBJ2-2; 8 bases align to TRBD2. In nucleotides, the CDR3 is TGTGCCACCAGTGACTCCTTCGGGGGGGTCACCGGGGAGCTGTTTTTT. Its protein product is CATSDSFGGVTGELFF.